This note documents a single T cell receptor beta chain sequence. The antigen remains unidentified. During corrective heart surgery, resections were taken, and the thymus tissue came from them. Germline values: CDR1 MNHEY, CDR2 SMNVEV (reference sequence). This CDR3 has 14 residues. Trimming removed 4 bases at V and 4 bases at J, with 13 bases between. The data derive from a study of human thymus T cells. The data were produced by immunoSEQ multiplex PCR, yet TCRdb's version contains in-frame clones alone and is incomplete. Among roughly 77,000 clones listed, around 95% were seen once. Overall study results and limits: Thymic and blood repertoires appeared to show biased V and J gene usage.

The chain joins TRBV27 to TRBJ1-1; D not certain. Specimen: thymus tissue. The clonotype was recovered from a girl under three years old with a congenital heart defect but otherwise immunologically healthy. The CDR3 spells CASSSKESRTEAFF. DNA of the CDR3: TGTGCCAGCAGTTCGAAGGAGAGTCGCACTGAAGCTTTCTTT.